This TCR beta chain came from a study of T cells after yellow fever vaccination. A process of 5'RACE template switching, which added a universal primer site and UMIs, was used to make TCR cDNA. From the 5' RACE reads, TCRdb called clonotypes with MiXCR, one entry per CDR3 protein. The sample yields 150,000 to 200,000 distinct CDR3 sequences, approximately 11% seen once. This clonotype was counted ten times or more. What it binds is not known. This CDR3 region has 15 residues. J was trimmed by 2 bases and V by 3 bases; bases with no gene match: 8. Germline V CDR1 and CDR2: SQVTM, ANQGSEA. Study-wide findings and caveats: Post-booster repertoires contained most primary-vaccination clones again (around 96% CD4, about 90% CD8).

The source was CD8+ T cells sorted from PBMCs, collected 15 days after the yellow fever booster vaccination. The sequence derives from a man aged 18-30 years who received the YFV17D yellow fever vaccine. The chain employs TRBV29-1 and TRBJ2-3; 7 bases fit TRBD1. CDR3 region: CSVDTGADSTDTQYF. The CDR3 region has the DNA TGCAGCGTTGATACAGGGGCCGACTCCACAGATACGCAGTATTTT.